The rows below give T cell receptor beta chains drawn from one sample of a study of long-term antiretroviral therapy in people with HIV. Libraries were prepared by immunoSEQ multiplex PCR; TCRdb keeps only in-frame clonotypes and omits some of them. The data contain tens of thousands of clones, 82% of them singletons. The material was unsorted PBMCs, obtained 0.5 years after starting antiretroviral therapy. These receptors all stem from a man aged 18 to 29 with HIV. The CDR3 runs from the conserved cysteine through the conserved F or W. The order of the fields is clone size, D gene, V gene, J gene, CDR3 protein, CDR3 DNA. D genes are given only for firm matches. Clone size, where shown, is once, few, many, or a class for clones that have expanded.

.	.	TRBV28	TRBJ1-2	CASRTGGDGYTF	TGTGCCAGCCGAACCGGAGGAGACGGCTACACCTTC
.	TRBD1	TRBV19	TRBJ2-7	CASSLFSGGEQYF	TGTGCCAGTAGTCTGTTCTCAGGGGGCGAGCAGTACTTC
.	TRBD2	TRBV6-1	TRBJ2-7	CASSPPSGRVYEQYF	TGTGCCAGCAGCCCCCCCAGCGGGAGAGTCTACGAGCAGTACTTC
.	.	TRBV4-3	TRBJ2-7	CASSQDAGYEQYF	TGCGCCAGCAGCCAAGATGCCGGTTACGAGCAGTACTTC
.	.	TRBV18	TRBJ1-1	CASSPPPNTEAFF	TGTGCCAGCTCACCACCGCCGAACACTGAAGCTTTCTTT
.	.	TRBV25-1	TRBJ1-1	CASSGGRAAFF	TGTGCCAGCAGTGGAGGCCGGGCGGCTTTCTTT
.	.	TRBV14	TRBJ2-7	CASSQDLDRTYEQYF	TGTGCCAGCAGCCAAGATTTGGACAGAACCTACGAGCAGTACTTC
.	.	TRBV6-4	TRBJ2-3	CASSGASYTDTQYF	TGTGCCAGCAGCGGTGCCTCATACACAGATACGCAGTATTTT
.	TRBD1	TRBV11-2	TRBJ1-2	CASSLGDRVGYTF	TGTGCCAGCAGCTTAGGGGACAGGGTTGGCTACACCTTC
once	TRBD1	TRBV6-5	TRBJ2-7	CATMTGANEQYF	TGTGCCACCATGACAGGGGCAAACGAGCAGTACTTC
.	.	TRBV5-5	TRBJ2-1	CASSLGASSYNEQFF	TGTGCCAGCAGCTTGGGGGCCTCCTCCTACAATGAGCAGTTCTTC
.	.	TRBV29-1	TRBJ2-3	CSGKDSRSDTQYF	TGCAGCGGAAAGGACAGTAGATCAGATACGCAGTATTTT
once	TRBD1	TRBV10-3	TRBJ2-7	CAIRTGEGYEQYF	TGTGCCATTCGGACAGGGGAGGGGTACGAGCAGTACTTC
few	.	TRBV27	TRBJ1-5	CASSYRTDSNQPQHF	TGTGCCAGCAGTTACCGCACAGATAGCAATCAGCCCCAGCATTTT
.	TRBD1	TRBV19	TRBJ1-3	CAGASTGAAGNTIYF	TGTGCCGGAGCCTCAACAGGGGCCGCGGGAAACACCATATATTTT
once	.	TRBV7-9	TRBJ2-1	CASSLATPNEQFF	TGTGCCAGCAGCTTAGCTACCCCAAACGAGCAGTTCTTC
.	.	TRBV28	TRBJ1-2	CASREINYGYTF	TGTGCCAGCAGAGAAATTAACTATGGCTACACCTTC
few	.	TRBV11-1	TRBJ2-1	CASSSTGLSYNEQFF	TGTGCCAGCAGCTCTACGGGACTTTCCTACAATGAGCAGTTCTTC
.	TRBD1	TRBV5-4	TRBJ1-1	CASSPGTGGWGDQEAFF	TGTGCCAGCAGCCCAGGGACAGGGGGCTGGGGTGATCAAGAAGCTTTCTTT
.	.	TRBV28	TRBJ1-2	CASSLRQTSYGYTF	TGTGCCAGCAGTTTACGACAGACCAGCTATGGCTACACCTTC
.	.	TRBV7-9	TRBJ2-3	CASSPLDRSTTDTQYF	TGTGCCAGCAGCCCCTTGGACCGTTCGACCACAGATACGCAGTATTTT
once	TRBD2	TRBV4-2	TRBJ2-7	CASSLLGGSSYEQYF	TGTGCCAGCAGCCTCTTGGGGGGGAGCTCCTACGAGCAGTACTTC
.	TRBD2	TRBV7-9	TRBJ2-7	CASSSVTSGRSYEQYF	TGTGCCAGCTCTTCCGTAACTAGCGGGAGATCCTACGAGCAGTACTTC
.	.	TRBV7-9	TRBJ1-1	CASSPSGARTEAFF	TGTGCCAGCAGCCCCTCAGGGGCGAGGACTGAAGCTTTCTTT
.	.	TRBV7-2	TRBJ2-5	CASSPPGVIQETQYF	TGTGCCAGCAGCCCGCCAGGGGTAATACAAGAGACCCAGTACTTC
.	.	TRBV11-3	TRBJ1-1	CASSLAERAEAFF	TGTGCCAGCAGCTTAGCAGAGAGGGCTGAAGCTTTCTTT
.	TRBD1	TRBV19	TRBJ2-2	CASSSAGQVAGELFF	TGTGCCAGTAGTTCCGCGGGACAGGTAGCCGGGGAGCTGTTTTTT
.	TRBD2	TRBV28	TRBJ2-7	CASSDPGLAGGVGQGYEQYF	TGTGCCAGCAGCGACCCTGGACTAGCGGGAGGGGTGGGTCAAGGGTACGAGCAGTACTTC
.	TRBD1	TRBV4-3	TRBJ2-6	CASSPGTGGVYSGANVLTF	TGCGCCAGCAGCCCGGGGACAGGGGGAGTGTACTCTGGGGCCAACGTCCTGACTTTC
.	.	TRBV7-2	TRBJ2-6	CASSSRRSFAGANVLTF	TGTGCCAGCAGCTCGAGGCGGAGTTTTGCGGGGGCCAACGTCCTGACTTTC
.	.	TRBV9	TRBJ1-2	CASSAGGDNGYTF	TGTGCCAGCAGCGCCGGGGGGGATAATGGCTACACCTTC
once	.	TRBV11-2	TRBJ1-4	CASSLGGEKLFF	TGTGCCAGCAGCTTAGGGGGTGAAAAACTGTTTTTT
.	.	TRBV6-1	TRBJ1-4	CASSEFGGFNEKLFF	TGTGCCAGCAGTGAATTCGGGGGGTTTAATGAAAAACTGTTTTTT
.	TRBD1	TRBV7-3	TRBJ2-1	CASSLTRVGTGGSYNEQFF	TGTGCCAGCAGCTTAACGAGGGTGGGAACAGGGGGCTCCTACAATGAGCAGTTCTTC
few	.	TRBV19	TRBJ1-2	CASSPWTEYGYTF	TGTGCCAGTAGTCCTTGGACAGAATATGGCTACACCTTC
.	TRBD1	TRBV7-2	TRBJ1-2	CASMPERTGGYGYTF	TGTGCCAGCATGCCCGAAAGGACAGGGGGCTATGGCTACACCTTC
.	.	TRBV21-1	TRBJ2-7	CASSGLRGPYEQYF	TGTGCCAGCAGCGGGCTAAGAGGGCCCTACGAGCAGTACTTC
.	.	TRBV7-9	TRBJ1-6	CASSSYRGGANSPLHF	TGTGCCAGCAGCTCCTACCGGGGGGGGGCCAATTCACCCCTCCACTTT
.	.	TRBV5-5	TRBJ2-5	CASSRELEETQYF	TGTGCCAGCAGCCGGGAGCTTGAAGAGACCCAGTACTTC
.	TRBD2	TRBV18	TRBJ2-7	CASSPVGLAGGPKVYEQYF	TGTGCCAGCTCACCTGTGGGACTAGCGGGAGGGCCTAAAGTCTACGAGCAGTACTTC
.	.	TRBV6-5	TRBJ2-7	CASSYIGGGKNEQYF	TGTGCCAGCAGTTACATTGGAGGGGGCAAAAACGAGCAGTACTTC
.	TRBD2	TRBV28	TRBJ2-3	CASSSPGLAGLQYF	TGTGCCAGCAGTTCCCCGGGACTAGCGGGCTTGCAGTATTTT
.	.	TRBV19	TRBJ1-5	CASTEGGGQPQHF	TGTGCCAGTACTGAGGGGGGAGGACAGCCCCAGCATTTT
.	TRBD1	TRBV2	TRBJ2-2	CASRDRVGGELFF	TGTGCCAGCAGGGACAGGGTCGGCGGGGAGCTGTTTTTT
.	.	TRBV9	TRBJ1-3	CASSSRDFSGNTIYF	TGTGCCAGCAGCAGCCGGGACTTCTCTGGAAACACCATATATTTT
.	.	TRBV2	TRBJ2-7	CASSPSYEQYF	TGTGCCAGCAGTCCCTCCTACGAGCAGTACTTC